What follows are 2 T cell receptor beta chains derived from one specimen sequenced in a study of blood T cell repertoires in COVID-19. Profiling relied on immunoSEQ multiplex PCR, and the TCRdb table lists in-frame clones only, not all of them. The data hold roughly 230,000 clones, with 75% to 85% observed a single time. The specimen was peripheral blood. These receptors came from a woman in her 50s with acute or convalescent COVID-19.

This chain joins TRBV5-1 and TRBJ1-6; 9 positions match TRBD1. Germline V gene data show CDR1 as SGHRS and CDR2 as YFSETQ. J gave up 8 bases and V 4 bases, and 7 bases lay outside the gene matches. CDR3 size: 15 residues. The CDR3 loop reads CASSKTGGLDSPLHF. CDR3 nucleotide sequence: TGCGCCAGCAGCAAAACAGGGGGCCTAGATTCACCCCTCCACTTT.

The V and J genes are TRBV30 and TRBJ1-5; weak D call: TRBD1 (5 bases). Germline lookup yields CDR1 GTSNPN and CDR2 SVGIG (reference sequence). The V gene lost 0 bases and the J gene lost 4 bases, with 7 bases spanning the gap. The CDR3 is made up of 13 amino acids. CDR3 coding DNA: TGTGCCTGGAGTGTTTCAGGGAATCAGCCCCAGCATTTT. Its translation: CAWSVSGNQPQHF.